The clone carrying this T cell receptor beta chain was found once. The data originate from a study of blood T cell repertoires in COVID-19. This CDR3 has 14 amino acids. CDR1 and CDR2 from the germline V gene are MGHDK and SYGVNS. Trimming removed 3 bases at V and 6 bases at J, with 12 bases between. Clones were sequenced by immunoSEQ multiplex PCR, and TCRdb holds only the in-frame ones, with some missing. The sample consists of almost 30,000 clones, roughly nine tenths of them appearing once. This sequence originates from a human donor in a cohort sampled during active COVID-19. The chain employs TRBV25-1 and TRBJ2-1, with unresolved D. Sequencing input: peripheral blood. CDR3 in amino acids: CASSDPPPGNEQFF. In nucleotides, the CDR3 is TGTGCCAGCAGTGACCCCCCCCCGGGCAATGAGCAGTTCTTC.